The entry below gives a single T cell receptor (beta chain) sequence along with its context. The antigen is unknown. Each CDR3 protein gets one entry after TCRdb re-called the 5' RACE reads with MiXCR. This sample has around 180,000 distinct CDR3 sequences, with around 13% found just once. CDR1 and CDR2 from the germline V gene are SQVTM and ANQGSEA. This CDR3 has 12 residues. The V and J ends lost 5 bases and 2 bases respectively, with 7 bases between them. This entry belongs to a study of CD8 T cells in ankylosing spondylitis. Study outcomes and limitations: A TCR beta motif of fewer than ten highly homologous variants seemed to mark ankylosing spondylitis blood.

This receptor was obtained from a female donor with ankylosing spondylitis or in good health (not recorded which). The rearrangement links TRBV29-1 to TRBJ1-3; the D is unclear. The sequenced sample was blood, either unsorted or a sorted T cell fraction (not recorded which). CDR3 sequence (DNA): TGCAGCGTTTCGGTCACTGGAAACACCATATATTTT. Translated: CSVSVTGNTIYF.